This TCR beta chain comes out of a study of PD-1 blockade in classical Hodgkin lymphoma. Study overall: Patients had nivolumab dosed at 3 mg/kg, delivered intravenously every 2 weeks.

This clone was counted a few times. Its antigen is unknown. This table comes from immunoSEQ multiplex PCR, and its TCRdb copy is limited to in-frame clones, with some not included. This sample has more than 90,000 clones, with about four fifths found just once. Study-wide results and caveats: Baseline diversity was lower in partial responders and progressors than complete responders. There remain no defined causes for the repertoire differences, which possibly reflect disease activity or prior therapy.

Relapses following autologous stem cell transplantation were seen in all patients, with brentuximab vedotin exposure varying. Complete response, partial response or progressive disease constituted the best responses recorded. The starting material was peripheral blood mononuclear cells (PBMCs), obtained before the second cycle of nivolumab. This TCR was recovered from a human donor with classical Hodgkin lymphoma.

CDR3 amino acids: CASSFYELNTEAFF. DNA for the CDR3: TGCGCCAGCAGCTTTTACGAGTTGAACACTGAAGCTTTCTTT. This chain joins TRBV5-1 and TRBJ1-1; D is uncertain. The CDR3 is 14 amino acids. Germline values: CDR1 SGHRS, CDR2 YFSETQ. V was pared by 2 bases and J by 0 bases, with 8 bases between.